This T cell receptor beta chain stems from a study of early T cells in non-severe SARS-CoV-2 infection. Across the study: Alpha and beta chains were unpaired, from unsorted whole-blood bulk RNA.

Individually, cDNA molecules had unique molecular identifiers attached to them. TCRdb itself ran the 5' RACE reads through MiXCR, one entry per CDR3 protein. This sample has fewer than 100,000 distinct CDR3 sequences, with over 10% found just once. V dropped 3 bases and J dropped 0; count of bases not matched to a gene: 10. This CDR3 region has 19 residues. The V gene's germline CDR1 is MGHRA and CDR2 YSYEKL. The clonotype was recovered from an adult who was a healthcare worker with PCR-confirmed SARS-CoV-2 infection or an uninfected control (not recorded which). This chain links TRBV4-1 with TRBJ2-1; TRBD2 agrees at 11 bases. Sequenced sample: whole blood. The CDR3 nucleotides read TGCGCCAGCAGCCACGTACTAGCGGGGGTCCCGAGCTCCTACAATGAGCAGTTCTTC. The encoded protein is CASSHVLAGVPSSYNEQFF.